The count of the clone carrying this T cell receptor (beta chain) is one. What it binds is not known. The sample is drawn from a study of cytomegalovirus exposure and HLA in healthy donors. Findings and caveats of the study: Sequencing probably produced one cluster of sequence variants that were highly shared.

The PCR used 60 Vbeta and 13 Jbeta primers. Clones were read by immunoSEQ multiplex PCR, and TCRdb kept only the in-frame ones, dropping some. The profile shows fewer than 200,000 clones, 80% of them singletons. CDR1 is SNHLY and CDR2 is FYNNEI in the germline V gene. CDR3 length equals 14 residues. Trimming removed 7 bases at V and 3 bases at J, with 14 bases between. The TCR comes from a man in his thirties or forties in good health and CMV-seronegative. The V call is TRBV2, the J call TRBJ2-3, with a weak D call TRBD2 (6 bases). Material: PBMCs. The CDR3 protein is CASKPGLTTDTQYF. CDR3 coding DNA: TGTGCCAGCAAGCCGGGACTGACGACAGATACGCAGTATTTT.